What follows describes a single T cell receptor (beta chain). Primers used in a second PCR of about 6 to 12 cycles were a sample-barcoded 5' primer and a J-beta primer mix. From the 5' RACE reads, TCRdb called clonotypes with MiXCR, one entry per CDR3 protein. Seen here are 580,000 or so distinct CDR3 sequences, around 50% observed once, and the top ten hold 20% to 25%. The CDR3 contains 16 residues. Trimming cost V 1 base and J 0 bases, with 11 bases left between them. CDR1 and CDR2 from the germline V gene are SGDLS and YYNGEE. Healthy individuals of Caucasian origin from Russia, aged 6 to 90, served as donors. The record originates from a study of blood T cells in healthy people across ages.

This receptor was taken from a man at least 80 years old in good health. V and J are TRBV9 and TRBJ2-1, with D perhaps given as TRBD1 or TRBD2 (5 bases each). The sample comprised blood. The chain's CDR3 is CASSVTGANSYNEQFF. The CDR3 nucleotides read TGTGCCAGCAGCGTAACCGGGGCCAACTCCTACAATGAGCAGTTCTTC.